This T cell receptor beta chain was obtained from a study of PD-1 blockade in classical Hodgkin lymphoma. Whole-study findings and limits: Newly diagnosed patients were reported to exhibit reduced baseline TCR diversity relative to healthy donors. Nivolumab starters within 1 year of ASCT were excluded. TCR diversity in CD4+, not CD8+, cells rose significantly by C4D1.

TCRdb keeps only in-frame clones here, not all; method: immunoSEQ multiplex PCR. The table records fewer than 80,000 clones, about 70% of them present only once. To note about this clone: The antigen remains unidentified.

All trial patients relapsed after autologous stem cell transplantation. The CDR3 sequence is 15 residues long. V lost 1 base and J 0 bases, leaving 10 bases between the germline ends. Germline values: CDR1 SGHTA, CDR2 FQGTGA. The sequencing used peripheral blood mononuclear cells (PBMCs), collected before the second cycle of nivolumab. The gene calls are TRBV7-3 and TRBJ2-7; D is ambiguous. The TCR comes from a human donor with classical Hodgkin lymphoma. The CDR3 protein is CASSLSTASSYEQYF. CDR3 nucleotide sequence: TGTGCCAGCAGCTTAAGCACAGCCAGCTCCTACGAGCAGTACTTC.